Reported below is one T cell receptor beta chain. The data originate from a study of graft-versus-host responses after intestinal transplantation. Study in general: Uniformly, recipients were administered anti-thymocyte globulin induction with subsequent tacrolimus and steroids for two to three years.

TCRdb's copy holds only in-frame clones and misses some; the assay was immunoSEQ multiplex PCR. Of about 45,000 clones listed, roughly 91% were seen once; the top ten hold 3.5% to 5%. Germline V gene lookup returns CDR1 SGHRS and CDR2 YFSETQ. V dropped 9 bases and J dropped 4; count of bases not matched to a gene: 7. This CDR3 contains 14 residues. The chain joins TRBV5-1 to TRBJ2-2; 9 nucleotides match TRBD2. The sequencing here drew on PBMCs, taken 524 days after transplant. The sequence was obtained from a human patient who received an intestinal transplant, so some T cells may come from the graft donor. As DNA, the CDR3 is TGCGCCACCTCCGGGACTAGCCCCACCGGGGAGCTGTTTTTT. Translating gives CATSGTSPTGELFF.